A single sample gave rise to the 3 T cell receptor beta chains below, sequenced in a study of blood T cell repertoires in COVID-19. The data were produced by immunoSEQ multiplex PCR, yet TCRdb's version contains in-frame clones alone and is incomplete. The repertoire consists of about 81,000 clones, with roughly 87% occurring once and the leading ten covering roughly 4.9%. The sequenced sample was peripheral blood. Source of these receptors: a woman at least 80 years old with active COVID-19.

The genes are TRBV6-6 and TRBJ1-1; D is undetermined. The V gene's germline CDR1 is MNHNY and CDR2 SVGAGI (reference sequence). The CDR3 has 13 amino acids. Deletions cut 4 bases from V and 11 bases from J, with 17 bases between. The CDR3 DNA reads as TGTGCCAGCAGTTTCAAAAACAGCCCCAGGGCTTTCTTT. Translating gives CASSFKNSPRAFF.

The count of this clone is one. The chain links TRBV18 to TRBJ2-3; 10 positions match TRBD2. Per the germline V gene, CDR1 is KGHSH and CDR2 is LQKENI. V gave up 5 bases and J gave up 11 bases; unmatched junction bases: 13. The CDR3 is 15 residues long. As DNA, the CDR3 is TGTGCCAGCTCATTCACTCCTAGCGGGAGAGGGGAGCAGTATTTT. Translating gives CASSFTPSGRGEQYF.

The chain couples TRBV20-1 to TRBJ2-1, with unresolved D. V dropped 5 bases and J dropped 6 bases, with 5 bases sitting between them. The germline V gene has CDR1 DFQATT and CDR2 SNEGSKA (reference sequence). The CDR3 extends over 10 amino acids. In nucleotides, the CDR3 is TGCAGTGCTCCCTTCAATGAGCAGTTCTTC. It is translated as CSAPFNEQFF.